Following are 15 T cell receptor beta chains from one sample sequenced in a study of shared clonotypes between healthy human individuals (dated by TCRdb to about 2020). The method behind the library was the immunoSEQ multiplex PCR assay. In TCRdb, the immuneACCESS table is reduced to in-frame sequences with V and J assigned. These tables do not hold every clone; where another copy was compared, an unresolved V gene accounts for under half, and the others remain unexplained. The sample table contains over 1.4 million clones; only one count was recorded for roughly 96% of them. Of the sample, about 1% is held by the ten largest clones. The specimen was naive CD4+ T cells sorted from blood. Taken with the paper, the label for cell subset or site translates to: CD45RA+ positively selected. The receptors originated from a young man in good health.

Turning to this clone: The sample carries other DNA sequences with the same CDR3. J is TRBJ2-3 and V is TRBV9, with a tentative D call TRBD2 (5 bases). Germline CDR1 reads SGDLS; CDR2 reads YYNGEE. The CDR3 loop spans 14 amino acids. V was pared by 3 bases and J by 0 bases, with 8 bases between. The CDR3 spells CASSGSGSTDTQYF. The DNA of the CDR3 is TGTGCCAGCAGCGGGAGCGGTAGCACAGATACGCAGTATTTT.

The rearrangement links TRBV28 to TRBJ2-7; 10 bases fit TRBD2. The CDR3 consists of 17 residues. V was pared by 2 bases and J by 4 bases, with 11 bases of the junction left unmatched. Germline V lookup: CDR1 MDHEN, CDR2 SYDVKM. CDR3 DNA sequence: TGTGCCAGCAGTTTAACTAGCGGGATCCCAATCGAGTACGAGCAGTACTTC. It is translated as CASSLTSGIPIEYEQYF. Using reference TRBV28 and TRBJ2-7 for the parts outside the CDR3, the full variable domain is DVKVTQSSRYLVKRTGEKVFLECVQDMDHENMFWYRQDPGLGLRLIYFSYDVKMKEKGDIPEGYSVSREKKERFSLILESASTNQTSMYLCASSLTSGIPIEYEQYFGPGTRLTVT.

CDR3 amino acids: CASKSRLAGGNNEQFF. The CDR3, as DNA: TGTGCCAGCAAATCGAGGCTAGCGGGAGGTAACAATGAGCAGTTCTTC. J is TRBJ2-1 and V is TRBV2; 11 bases are a match to TRBD2. The V gene's germline CDR1 is SNHLY and CDR2 FYNNEI. The CDR3 length is 16 residues. V was clipped by 7 bases and J by 5 bases; unmatched bases: 10.

As for this clone: Other DNA variants within this sample encode the same CDR3. The CDR3 region has the DNA TGTGCCATCAGTGCGCCCGGCACAGATACGCAGTATTTT. Protein product: CAISAPGTDTQYF. The chain recombines TRBV10-3 with TRBJ2-3; the D is unclear. Per germline, CDR1 ENHRY and CDR2 SYGVKD. Trimming stripped 4 bases from V and 1 base from J, with 6 bases between. This CDR3 comprises 13 residues.

The J gene is TRBJ2-1, the V gene TRBV5-1; 10 nucleotides align to TRBD2. CDR3 length: 15 amino acids. The junction had 5 bases not matched to a gene; V was cut back by 4 bases and J by 4 bases. Germline-derived CDR1 and CDR2 are SGHRS and YFSETQ. Written as DNA, the CDR3 is TGCGCCAGCAGCCCAGAACTAGCGGGATACAATGAGCAGTTCTTC. Protein: CASSPELAGYNEQFF.

The genes are TRBV19 and TRBJ2-7; tentatively, D is TRBD2 (6 bases). This CDR3 comprises 11 residues. Germline V gene sequence: CDR1 LNHDA, CDR2 SQIVND (reference sequence). This chain's CDR3 is CTGVSGYEQYF. The CDR3 bases are TGTACTGGGGTTAGCGGATACGAGCAGTACTTC.

This clone was found once. The chain recombines TRBV4-1 with TRBJ1-4; 7 nucleotides match TRBD1. CDR3 length: 15 residues. CDR1 is MGHRA and CDR2 is YSYEKL in the germline V gene. The J segment lost 2 bases and the V segment lost 5 bases, leaving 5 bases of the junction unmatched. CDR3: CASSFQGGTNEKLFF. The CDR3, as DNA: TGCGCCAGCAGCTTTCAGGGGGGGACTAATGAAAAACTGTTTTTT.

V and J are TRBV21-1 and TRBJ2-7; whether TRBD2, the table's D call, matches the DNA was not checked. TRBV21-1 is a recognized pseudogene. This CDR3 comprises 17 residues. CDR3 amino acids: CASSGPISGRTSYEQYF. The CDR3 region has the DNA TGTGCCAGCAGCGGCCCTATCTCGGGGAGGACATCCTACGAGCAGTACTTC.

The chain combines TRBV5-1 with TRBJ2-5; D gene unclear. Trimming left V 4 bases short and J 1 base short, with 8 bases between. The CDR3 totals 13 residues. The germline CDR1 and CDR2 sequences are SGHRS and YFSETQ. The DNA for the CDR3 is TGCGCCAGCAGCCGAGCGCCCCAAGAGACCCAGTACTTC. Translation: CASSRAPQETQYF.

The rearrangement uses TRBV19 and TRBJ2-6; no reliable D call. Per germline, CDR1 LNHDA and CDR2 SQIVND (reference sequence). The CDR3 length is 16 residues. V was pared by 1 base and J by 1 base, with 8 bases between. CDR3 in amino acids: CASSIGTVSGANVLTF. The CDR3 bases are TGTGCCAGTAGTATAGGAACAGTATCTGGGGCCAACGTCCTGACTTTC. Full variable domain (missing parts from reference TRBV19 and TRBJ2-6): DGGITQSPKYLFRKEGQNVTLSCEQNLNHDAMYWYRQDPGQGLRLIYYSQIVNDFQKGDIAEGYSVSREKKESFPLTVTSAQKNPTAFYLCASSIGTVSGANVLTFGAGSRLTVL.

This clone is a singleton in its sample. This chain links TRBV28 with TRBJ1-5, with TRBD1 as a possible D gene (6 bases). Trimming shortened V by 6 bases and J by 0 bases, and 9 bases separated the two germline ends. Germline lookup yields CDR1 MDHEN and CDR2 SYDVKM. This CDR3 comprises 14 residues. CDR3 nucleotide sequence: TGTGCCAGCAGAACAGGGTCTAGCAATCAGCCCCAGCATTTT. Its protein is CASRTGSSNQPQHF. Based on the CDR3 plus reference TRBV28 and TRBJ1-5, the full variable domain is DVKVTQSSRYLVKRTGEKVFLECVQDMDHENMFWYRQDPGLGLRLIYFSYDVKMKEKGDIPEGYSVSREKKERFSLILESASTNQTSMYLCASRTGSSNQPQHFGDGTRLSIL.

This chain joins TRBV9 and TRBJ2-2, with unresolved D. Germline CDR1 reads SGDLS; CDR2 reads YYNGEE. CDR3 length: 12 amino acids. V lost 4 bases and J lost 7, with 8 bases in between. The CDR3 region has the DNA TGTGCCAGCAGCCATTTGGGCGGGGAGCTGTTTTTT. Amino acids: CASSHLGGELFF.

The gene calls are TRBV18 and TRBJ2-5; D possibly matches TRBD1 or TRBD2 (5 bases each). The CDR3 spans 17 residues. V lost 1 base, J lost 1 base, and 16 bases lay in between. Germline values: CDR1 KGHSH, CDR2 LQKENI. The CDR3 region has the DNA TGTGCCAGCTCACCACTTGGAGCCCCGGGACCCCAAGAGACCCAGTACTTC. It is translated as CASSPLGAPGPQETQYF.

The chain couples TRBV5-1 to TRBJ2-2; tentatively, D is TRBD2 (5 bases). V was trimmed by 6 bases and J by 7 bases, leaving 16 bases between them. Germline CDR1 and CDR2: SGHRS and YFSETQ. CDR3 length: 14 residues. This chain's CDR3 is CASTLGIGGGELFF. The CDR3 coding sequence is TGCGCCAGCACCCTAGGGATCGGAGGCGGGGAGCTGTTTTTT.

The gene calls are TRBV9 and TRBJ1-4, with 11 bases fitting TRBD1. Germline CDR1 is SGDLS and CDR2 is YYNGEE. CDR3 length: 16 amino acids. The V and J ends lost 4 bases and 15 bases, in that order; junction bases with no gene match: 17. CDR3 DNA: TGTGCCAGCAGCCGAAACTGGGACAGGGGGGTAGAGTATTTGTTTTTT. Its protein product is CASSRNWDRGVEYLFF.